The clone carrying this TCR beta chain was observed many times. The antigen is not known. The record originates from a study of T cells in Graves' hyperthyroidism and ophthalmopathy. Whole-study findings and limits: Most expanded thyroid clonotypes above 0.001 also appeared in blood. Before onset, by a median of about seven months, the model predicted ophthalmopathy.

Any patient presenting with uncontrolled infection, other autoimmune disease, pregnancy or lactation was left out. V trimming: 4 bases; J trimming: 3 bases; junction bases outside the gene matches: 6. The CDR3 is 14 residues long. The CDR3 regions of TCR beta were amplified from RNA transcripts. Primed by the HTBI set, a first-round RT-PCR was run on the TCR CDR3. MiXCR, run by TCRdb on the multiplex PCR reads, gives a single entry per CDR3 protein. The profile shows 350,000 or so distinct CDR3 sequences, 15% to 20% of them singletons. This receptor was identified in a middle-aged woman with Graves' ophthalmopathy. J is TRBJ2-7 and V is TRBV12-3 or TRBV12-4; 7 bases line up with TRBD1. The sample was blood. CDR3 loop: CASSSRGPYYEQYF. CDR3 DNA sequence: TGTGCCAGCAGTTCAAGGGGGCCATACTACGAGCAGTACTTC.